Following are 12 T cell receptor beta chains from one sample sequenced in a study of post-analysis software for immune sequencing data. Points from the study as a whole: About five TRBV segments, including TRBV5-6, TRBV5-1 and TRBV20-1, were more frequent in patients than controls.

Their antigens remain unidentified. cDNA libraries for TCR beta contained unique molecular identifiers. MiXCR, run by TCRdb on the PCR reads, gives a single entry per CDR3 protein. The sample holds roughly 200,000 distinct CDR3 sequences, approximately 29% seen once. What was sequenced was blood. The source is a girl aged 2-17 years with multiple sclerosis.

This clonotype was seen a handful of times. A much larger clone is a single base away; this may be a read error. V and J are TRBV29-1 and TRBJ2-3; D is unresolved. V was trimmed by 7 bases and J by 0 bases, leaving 14 bases between them. The CDR3 covers 14 residues. Germline CDR1 reads SQVTM; CDR2 reads ANQGSEA. As DNA, the CDR3 is TGCAGCGCACTCCTCGTGCCTAGCACAGATACGCAGTATTTT. This translates into CSALLVPSTDTQYF.

This clonotype has ten or more counts. V usage is TRBV10-2 and J usage is TRBJ1-2; no definite D call. Trimming removed 1 base from V and 6 bases from J, with 15 bases in between. From germline, CDR1 is WSHSY and CDR2 SAAADI. CDR3 length equals 15 residues. The CDR3 DNA follows: TGCGCCAGCAGTGAGTTGGCGACTCTCGGTGATGGCTACACCTTC. Its translation is CASSELATLGDGYTF.

This clonotype was seen many times. V and J are TRBV14 and TRBJ2-7, with 8 positions matching TRBD2. The CDR3 is 15 amino acids. The ends lost 6 bases at V and 3 bases at J; junction bases unmatched: 10. Germline-derived CDR1 and CDR2 are SGHDN and FVKESK. CDR3 residues: CASSSGVLADYEQYF. CDR3 in DNA: TGTGCCAGCAGTTCGGGGGTACTAGCGGACTACGAGCAGTACTTC.

Notes on this clonotype: Mismatch with germline at one junction end may stem from a read error. The chain employs TRBV14 and TRBJ2-5; D may match TRBD1 or TRBD2 (5 bases each). This CDR3 comprises 17 residues. The germline CDR1 and CDR2 sequences are SGHDN and FVKESK. The CDR3 reads CASGQYPWGRVQETQYF. In DNA form, the CDR3 reads TGTGCCAGCGGCCAATACCCCTGGGGGAGAGTACAAGAGACCCAGTACTTC.

This clonotype was picked up a small number of times. V usage is TRBV7-9 and J usage is TRBJ1-6; the D gene is possibly TRBD1 (5 bases). The CDR3 is made up of 16 amino acids. V was trimmed by 2 bases and J by 9 bases, leaving 17 bases between them. Germline V gene sequence: CDR1 SEHNR, CDR2 FQNEAQ (reference sequence). CDR3 nucleotides: TGTGCCAGCAGCTTACTACCAGGGAACCCTCGTTCACCCCTCCACTTT. This translates into CASSLLPGNPRSPLHF.

Concerning this clonotype: Possible read error: a much larger clone is one base away. The conserved phenylalanine or tryptophan normally closing the CDR3 is absent here, so this likely arose from a read error. The genes are TRBV5-1 and TRBJ2-1; D is perhaps TRBD1 or TRBD2 (5 bases each). Per the germline V gene, CDR1 is SGHRS and CDR2 is YFSETQ. Trimming pared 2 bases from V and 6 bases from J, leaving 12 bases between. The CDR3 runs to 14 residues. CDR3 nucleotides: TGCGCCAGCAGCTTTTCATCCGGGGCCAATGAGCAGTTCGTC. This gives the protein CASSFSSGANEQFV.

The gene calls are TRBV5-1 and TRBJ1-1; D not certain. The germline gives CDR1 SGHRS, CDR2 YFSETQ. V was cut by 1 base and J by 4 bases, with 8 bases left in between. CDR3 size: 13 residues. The CDR3 is CASSLRLPTEAFF. CDR3 coding DNA: TGCGCCAGCAGCTTGAGGCTCCCCACTGAAGCTTTCTTT.

The chain uses TRBV5-1 and TRBJ2-3, with TRBD2 as a possible D gene (5 bases). This CDR3 comprises 16 residues. V lost 2 bases to trimming and J lost 4 bases, with 17 bases between them. Germline CDR1 and CDR2: SGHRS and YFSETQ. The CDR3 DNA reads TGCGCCAGCAGCTTAGGAGGACGTGATGCCGCAGATACGCAGTATTTT. It is translated as CASSLGGRDAADTQYF.

Turning to this clonotype: A read error may produce the germline difference seen at one junction end. V is TRBV5-1 and J is TRBJ2-1; TRBD2 matches 11 bases. This CDR3 is 16 amino acids long. Germline-derived CDR1 and CDR2 are SGHRS and YFSETQ. The CDR3 DNA follows: TGCGCCGGCAGCTACGTAGCGGGAGGGCCTCACAATGAGCAGTTCTTC. It specifies CAGSYVAGGPHNEQFF.

This clonotype was counted a few times. CDR3 sequence reads: CASSLGGKPLDEQYF. CDR3 nucleotides: TGTGCCAGCAGTTTGGGGGGAAAGCCCCTGGACGAGCAGTACTTC. J is TRBJ2-7 and V is TRBV28; maybe TRBD2 (6 bases). There are 15 residues in the CDR3. From germline, CDR1 is MDHEN and CDR2 SYDVKM. Trimming took off 3 bases at V and 5 bases at J, with 17 bases between the two ends.

The chain combines TRBV6-1 with TRBJ1-5; 8 bases align to TRBD1. The germline CDR1 and CDR2 sequences are MNHNS and SASEGT. J lost 11 bases, V lost 6 bases, and 9 bases had no gene match. The CDR3 loop spans 13 amino acids. The CDR3 DNA is TGTGCCAGCAGGGGGACAGGTCCTCGGGCCCAGCATTTT. Its protein product is CASRGTGPRAQHF.

As regards this clonotype: This sequence may be a read error, since a much larger clone differs from it by one base. The chain couples TRBV29-1 to TRBJ2-7; D call uncertain. The V end was cut by 1 base, the J end by 6 bases, with 7 bases between. The CDR3 consists of 11 residues. Per germline, CDR1 SQVTM and CDR2 ANQGSEA. The CDR3 DNA reads as TGCAGCGTTGAAGGGTCTAGCGAGCAGTACTTC. Protein: CSVEGSSEQYF.